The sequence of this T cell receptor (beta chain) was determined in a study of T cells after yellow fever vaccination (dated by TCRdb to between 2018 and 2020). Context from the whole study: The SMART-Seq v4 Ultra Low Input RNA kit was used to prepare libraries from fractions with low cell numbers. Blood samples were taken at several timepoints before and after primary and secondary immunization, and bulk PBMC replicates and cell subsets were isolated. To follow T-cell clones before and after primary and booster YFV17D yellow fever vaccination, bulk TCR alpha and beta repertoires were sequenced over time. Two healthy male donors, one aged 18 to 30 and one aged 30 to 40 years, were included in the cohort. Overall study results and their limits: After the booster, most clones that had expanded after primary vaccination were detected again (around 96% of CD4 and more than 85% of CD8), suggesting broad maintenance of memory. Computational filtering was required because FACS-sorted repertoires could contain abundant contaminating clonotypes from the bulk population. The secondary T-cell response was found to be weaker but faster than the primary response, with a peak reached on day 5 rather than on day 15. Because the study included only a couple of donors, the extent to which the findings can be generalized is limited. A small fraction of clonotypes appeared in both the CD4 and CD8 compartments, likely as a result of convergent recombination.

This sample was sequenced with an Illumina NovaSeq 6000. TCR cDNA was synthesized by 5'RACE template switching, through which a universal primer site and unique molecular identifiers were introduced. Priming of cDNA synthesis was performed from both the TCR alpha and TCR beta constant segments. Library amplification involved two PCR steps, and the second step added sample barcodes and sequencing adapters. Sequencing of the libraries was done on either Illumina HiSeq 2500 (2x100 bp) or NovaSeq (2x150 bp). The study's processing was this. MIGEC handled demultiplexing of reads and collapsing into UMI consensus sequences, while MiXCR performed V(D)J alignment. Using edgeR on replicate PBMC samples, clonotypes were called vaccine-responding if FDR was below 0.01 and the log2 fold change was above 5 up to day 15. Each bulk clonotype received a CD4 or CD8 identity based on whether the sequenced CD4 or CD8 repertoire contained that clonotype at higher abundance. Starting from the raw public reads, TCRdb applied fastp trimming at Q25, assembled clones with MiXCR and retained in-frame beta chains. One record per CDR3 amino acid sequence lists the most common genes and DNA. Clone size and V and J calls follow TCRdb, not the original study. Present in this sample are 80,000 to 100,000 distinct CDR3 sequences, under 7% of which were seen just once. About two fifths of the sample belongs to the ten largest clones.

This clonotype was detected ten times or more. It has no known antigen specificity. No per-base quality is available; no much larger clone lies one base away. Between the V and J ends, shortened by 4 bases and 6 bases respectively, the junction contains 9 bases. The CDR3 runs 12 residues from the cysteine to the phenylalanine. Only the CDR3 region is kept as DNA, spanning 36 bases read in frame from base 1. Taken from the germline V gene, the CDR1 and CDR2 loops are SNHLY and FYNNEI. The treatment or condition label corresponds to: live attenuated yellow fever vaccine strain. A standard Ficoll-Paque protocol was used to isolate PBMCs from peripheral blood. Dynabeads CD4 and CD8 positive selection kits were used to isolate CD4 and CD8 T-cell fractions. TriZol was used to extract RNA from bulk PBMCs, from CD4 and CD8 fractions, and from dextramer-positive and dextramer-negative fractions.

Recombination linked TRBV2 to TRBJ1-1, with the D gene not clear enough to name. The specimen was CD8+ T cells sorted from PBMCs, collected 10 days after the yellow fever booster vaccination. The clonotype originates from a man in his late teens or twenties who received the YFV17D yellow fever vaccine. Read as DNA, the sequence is TGTGCCAGCAGTGGGGAAAAGCCTGAAGCTTTCTTT. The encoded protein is CASSGEKPEAFF.